This entry lists 27 T cell receptor beta chains sequenced from one sample in a study of OX40 agonist ivuxolimab in advanced cancers. Library creation used the immunoSEQ multiplex PCR assay. The source is immuneACCESS, and TCRdb retained only in-frame sequences with V and J called. Part of the clones is not carried over; for the studies checked, unresolved V genes explain less than half of this, and the remainder is unexplained. This sample is represented by tens of thousands of clones; about 88% of them were singletons. The ten largest account for under 0.9% of the sample. Specimen: CD4+ or CD8+ T cells sorted from blood, collected in a trial of the OX40 agonist ivuxolimab. The origin of the receptors is an adult with an advanced solid tumor such as melanoma, head and neck, liver or kidney cancer.

The V and J genes are TRBV21-1 and TRBJ1-3; the DNA was not used to check the table's D call, TRBD1. TRBV21-1 is noted as a pseudogene. The CDR3 covers 14 residues. CDR3 sequence reads: CASSIPGSTDTIYF. DNA for the CDR3: TGTGCCAGCAGCATTCCAGGGTCGACAGACACCATATATTTT.

This chain uses TRBV28 with TRBJ1-5; TRBD1 is a possible D gene (6 bases). V shed 6 bases and J shed 0 bases, with 18 bases lying between them. The CDR3 loop spans 17 amino acids. From germline, CDR1 is MDHEN and CDR2 SYDVKM. This CDR3 is CASSGLVGGHSNQPQHF. The DNA of the CDR3 is TGTGCCAGCAGCGGGTTGGTAGGGGGGCATAGCAATCAGCCCCAGCATTTT.

The CDR3 DNA sequence: TGTGCCACGGGGCGGCTGGACTATGGCTACACCTTC. It codes for CATGRLDYGYTF. This chain links TRBV10-3 with TRBJ1-2; D is perhaps TRBD1 (5 bases). Trimming left V 10 bases short and J 3 bases short, with 12 bases between. This CDR3 has 12 residues. Looked up from germline, CDR1 is ENHRY and CDR2 is SYGVKD.

The gene calls are TRBV10-3 and TRBJ2-4; no firm D call. This CDR3 has 11 residues. V lost 3 bases and J 7 bases, leaving 4 bases between the germline ends. The germline CDR1 and CDR2 sequences are ENHRY and SYGVKD. The CDR3 DNA reads TGTGCCATCAGTGACCACAACATTCAGTACTTC. Its translation: CAISDHNIQYF.

The chain links TRBV11-3 to TRBJ2-5, with 10 positions matching TRBD1. In germline, CDR1 is SGHNT, CDR2 YENEEA. The length of the CDR3 is 15 residues. V shed 3 bases, J shed 5 bases, and the junction held 6 bases outside the gene matches. The CDR3 DNA is TGTGCCAGCAGCTTGACAGGGGGCACGGGGGAGACCCAGTACTTC. Translation: CASSLTGGTGETQYF. Based on the CDR3 plus reference TRBV11-3 and TRBJ2-5, the full variable domain is EAGVVQSPRYKIIEKKQPVAFWCNPISGHNTLYWYLQNLGQGPELLIRYENEEAVDDSQLPKDRFSAERLKGVDSTLKIQPAELGDSAVYLCASSLTGGTGETQYFGPGTRLLVL.

The rearrangement joins TRBV7-9 to TRBJ1-2; D remains ambiguous. CDR3 length: 14 amino acids. The V gene lost 1 base and the J gene lost 2 bases, with 8 bases spanning the gap. Germline loops: CDR1 SEHNR, CDR2 FQNEAQ (reference sequence). The CDR3 nucleotides read TGTGCCAGCAGCTTAGGACGGGAGAACTATGGCTACACCTTC. Encoded protein: CASSLGRENYGYTF.

Concerning this clone itself: One end of the junction varies from germline; a read error may be responsible. CDR3 DNA sequence: TGTGCCAGCAGGGAAGCGGGGGCTTACACAGATACGCAGTATTTT. This encodes CASREAGAYTDTQYF. V usage is TRBV6-1 and J usage is TRBJ2-3; 8 bases fit TRBD2. The CDR3 spans 15 residues. Germline V gives CDR1 MNHNS, CDR2 SASEGT.

The rearrangement links TRBV6-5 to TRBJ2-7; no definite D call. Germline V gene data show CDR1 as MNHEY and CDR2 as SVGAGI. With 5 bases removed from V and 0 bases from J, the gap between germline ends came to 11 bases. The CDR3 has 14 amino acids. This chain's CDR3 is CASSESGISYEQYF. For the CDR3, the DNA is TGTGCCAGCAGTGAATCGGGCATCTCCTACGAGCAGTACTTC.

V gene TRBV6-6 combines with J gene TRBJ1-1, with D tentatively TRBD1 (5 bases). This CDR3 has 13 residues. V lost 6 bases to trimming and J lost 1 base, with 9 bases between them. Germline values: CDR1 MNHNY, CDR2 SVGAGI (reference sequence). CDR3 loop: CASRRDGNTEAFF. DNA for the CDR3: TGTGCCAGCAGAAGGGACGGGAACACTGAAGCTTTCTTT.

The chain recombines TRBV5-4 with TRBJ2-2; 14 bases agree with TRBD2. This CDR3 is 18 amino acids long. The V and J ends lost 5 bases and 4 bases, in that order; junction bases with no gene match: 10. Germline V CDR1 and CDR2: SGHNT, YYREEE (reference sequence). CDR3: CASRRGLAGERGTGELFF. The CDR3 region has the DNA TGTGCCAGCAGGAGGGGACTAGCGGGAGAACGGGGCACCGGGGAGCTGTTTTTT.

This clone occurred a few times. The J gene is TRBJ1-1, the V gene TRBV19, with D hard to call. The CDR3 sequence is 14 residues long. Germline assignment: CDR1 LNHDA and CDR2 SQIVND (reference sequence). The germline V and J ends were trimmed by 5 bases and 4 bases, with 14 bases remaining between them. This CDR3 is CASSPQVSSTEAFF. The CDR3 coding sequence is TGTGCCAGTAGTCCCCAGGTATCGAGCACTGAAGCTTTCTTT. The variable domain in full, with the rest retrieved from reference TRBV19 and TRBJ1-1, is DGGITQSPKYLFRKEGQNVTLSCEQNLNHDAMYWYRQDPGQGLRLIYYSQIVNDFQKGDIAEGYSVSREKKESFPLTVTSAQKNPTAFYLCASSPQVSSTEAFFGQGTRLTVV.

This clone was detected only once. The chain combines TRBV7-9 with TRBJ2-7; D is undetermined. This CDR3 spans 13 amino acids. The V gene's germline CDR1 is SEHNR and CDR2 FQNEAQ (reference sequence). Deletions cut 5 bases from V and 3 bases from J, with 11 bases between. In DNA, the CDR3 is TGTGCCAGCAGCAAGCCGACACACTACGAGCAGTACTTC. Its protein is CASSKPTHYEQYF.

The chain employs TRBV5-1 and TRBJ2-7; 8 bases map to TRBD1. With V trimmed by 0 bases and J by 3 bases, 8 bases remained unmatched. This CDR3 has 16 amino acids. CDR1 SGHRS and CDR2 YFSETQ come from the germline V gene. The DNA of the CDR3 is TGCGCCAGCAGCTTGGCCCCCGGACAGGGAAGCTACGAGCAGTACTTC. It codes for CASSLAPGQGSYEQYF.

This clone showed up just once. This chain joins TRBV2 and TRBJ2-7, with 10 bases matching TRBD1. The CDR3 is 14 amino acids. The ends lost 8 bases at V and 5 bases at J; junction bases unmatched: 9. In germline, CDR1 is SNHLY, CDR2 FYNNEI. The CDR3 nucleotides read TGTGCCAGCCGGGGGACAGGGGTTTTCAACGAGCAGTACTTC. It yields the protein CASRGTGVFNEQYF.

The chain has TRBV6-1 and TRBJ2-5; D possibly uses TRBD1 or TRBD2 (5 bases each). V gave up 7 bases and J gave up 2 bases, with 14 bases separating them. CDR3 size: 14 residues. Germline CDR1 reads MNHNS; CDR2 reads SASEGT. This CDR3 is CASKTGTAQETQYF. CDR3 in DNA: TGTGCCAGCAAGACCGGGACGGCGCAAGAGACCCAGTACTTC.

The chain uses TRBV2 and TRBJ2-7; no firm D call. The CDR3 runs 12 residues. Germline V gives CDR1 SNHLY, CDR2 FYNNEI. Trimming stripped 7 bases from V and 2 bases from J, with 9 bases between. The CDR3 sequence: CASIRPPYEQYF. The CDR3 coding sequence is TGTGCCAGCATCCGGCCCCCCTACGAGCAGTACTTC.

The chain uses TRBV6-6 and TRBJ1-5, with D perhaps TRBD1 (6 bases). This CDR3 is 15 amino acids long. The V gene's germline CDR1 is MNHNY and CDR2 SVGAGI (reference sequence). V shed 0 bases and J shed 3 bases, with 9 bases lying between them. CDR3 sequence reads: CASSYSQGYNQPQHF. Here the CDR3 DNA reads TGTGCCAGCAGTTACTCGCAGGGGTACAATCAGCCCCAGCATTTT.

The chain is built from TRBV18 and TRBJ1-2; D unclear. The CDR3 runs to 14 residues. CDR1 is KGHSH and CDR2 is LQKENI in the germline V gene. The ends were cut back, 3 bases at V and 0 bases at J, with 8 bases in the middle. CDR3 DNA sequence: TGTGCCAGCTCACCGGACGGAGCTAACTATGGCTACACCTTC. Encoded protein: CASSPDGANYGYTF.

V is TRBV19 and J is TRBJ2-2; 8 bases match TRBD2. Per germline, CDR1 LNHDA and CDR2 SQIVND (reference sequence). There are 14 residues in the CDR3. J gave up 6 bases and V 6 bases, and 6 bases lay outside the gene matches. The CDR3 reads CASRPSGSAGELFF. The DNA of the CDR3 is TGTGCCAGTAGGCCAAGCGGGAGTGCCGGGGAGCTGTTTTTT.

The chain combines TRBV28 with TRBJ2-7; D is perhaps TRBD1 or TRBD2 (5 bases each). Germline values: CDR1 MDHEN, CDR2 SYDVKM. V lost 1 base to trimming and J lost 7 bases, with 8 bases between them. CDR3 size: 12 residues. The CDR3 reads CASSLLGREQYF. In DNA, the CDR3 is TGTGCCAGCAGTTTATTGGGACGGGAGCAGTACTTC.

This clone was counted only a few times. The chain combines TRBV11-2 with TRBJ2-6; D is undetermined. Between the trimmed V and J ends, which lost 3 bases and 4 bases, there was a span of 7 bases. Germline CDR1 is SGHAT and CDR2 is FQNNGV. This CDR3 comprises 14 residues. The DNA for the CDR3 is TGTGCCAGCAGCTTGAGTACGGGGGCCAACGTCCTGACTTTC. Encoded protein: CASSLSTGANVLTF.

V is TRBV27 and J is TRBJ1-5; D might be TRBD1 (5 bases). The ends were cut back, 6 bases at V and 4 bases at J, with 16 bases in the middle. The CDR3 contains 15 residues. Per germline, CDR1 MNHEY and CDR2 SMNVEV (reference sequence). The CDR3 spells CASRSGLLENQPQHF. The CDR3 nucleotides are TGTGCCAGCAGGTCGGGACTTTTGGAAAATCAGCCCCAGCATTTT.

This clone was recorded a few times. The same CDR3 can be traced to other DNA sequences in this sample. CDR3 in DNA: TGTGCCATCGGGACAGGGACGAACACCGGGGAGCTGTTTTTT. Protein: CAIGTGTNTGELFF. The chain joins TRBV10-3 to TRBJ2-2; 9 bases align to TRBD1. The ends lost 8 bases at V and 0 bases at J; junction bases unmatched: 1. The CDR3 has 14 amino acids. In germline, CDR1 is ENHRY, CDR2 SYGVKD.

The rearrangement uses TRBV19 and TRBJ1-4; D gene uncertain. V was pared by 4 bases and J by 8 bases, with 17 bases between. CDR3 length equals 15 residues. CDR1 and CDR2 (germline): LNHDA, SQIVND (reference sequence). The DNA of the CDR3 is TGTGCCAGTAGTACCCAGTCGGGAAGGTTCGAAAAACTGTTTTTT. Protein: CASSTQSGRFEKLFF. Variable domain in full (rest from reference TRBV19 and TRBJ1-4): DGGITQSPKYLFRKEGQNVTLSCEQNLNHDAMYWYRQDPGQGLRLIYYSQIVNDFQKGDIAEGYSVSREKKESFPLTVTSAQKNPTAFYLCASSTQSGRFEKLFFGSGTQLSVL.

This chain joins TRBV6-4 and TRBJ1-2; 8 bases align to TRBD1. The germline V gene has CDR1 MRHNA and CDR2 SNTAGT. CDR3 length equals 17 residues. After removal of 3 bases from V and 0 bases from J, the junction contained 9 bases not matched to a gene. In nucleotides, the CDR3 is TGTGCCAGCAGTGAGAGAACAGGGGGGGGTGCTAACTATGGCTACACCTTC. This codes for CASSERTGGGANYGYTF.

The CDR3 DNA is TGTGCCAGCTCACCCGGCGGGGATACGCAGTATTTT. Its protein product is CASSPGGDTQYF. The chain is built from TRBV18 and TRBJ2-3, with D possibly matching TRBD2 (5 bases). Trimming stripped 3 bases from V and 6 bases from J, with 7 bases between. This CDR3 comprises 12 residues. Germline lookup yields CDR1 KGHSH and CDR2 LQKENI.

The chain joins TRBV7-2 to TRBJ1-2; D gene unclear. This CDR3 region has 14 residues. Germline CDR1 and CDR2: SGHTA and FQGNSA. The germline V and J ends were trimmed by 1 base and 8 bases, with 14 bases remaining between them. The CDR3 region has the DNA TGTGCCAGCAGCTTAGAAGCGATGTGGAGCGGCTACACCTTC. It is translated as CASSLEAMWSGYTF.